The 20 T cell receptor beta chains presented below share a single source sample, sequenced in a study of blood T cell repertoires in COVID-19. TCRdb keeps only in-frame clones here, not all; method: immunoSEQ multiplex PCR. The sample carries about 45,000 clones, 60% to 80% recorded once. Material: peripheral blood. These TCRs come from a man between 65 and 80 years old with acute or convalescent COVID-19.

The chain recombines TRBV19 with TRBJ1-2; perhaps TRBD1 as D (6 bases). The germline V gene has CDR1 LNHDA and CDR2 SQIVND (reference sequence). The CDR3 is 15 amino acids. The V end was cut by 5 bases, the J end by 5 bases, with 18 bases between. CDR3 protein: CASSFSPGHLYGYTF. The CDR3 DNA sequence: TGTGCCAGTAGTTTCTCACCGGGACACTTATATGGCTACACCTTC.

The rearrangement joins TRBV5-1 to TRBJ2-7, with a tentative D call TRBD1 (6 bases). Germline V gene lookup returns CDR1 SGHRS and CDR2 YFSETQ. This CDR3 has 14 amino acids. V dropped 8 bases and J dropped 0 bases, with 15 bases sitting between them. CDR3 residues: CASRAGTHSYEQYF. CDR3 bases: TGCGCCAGTCGTGCCGGGACACACTCCTACGAGCAGTACTTC.

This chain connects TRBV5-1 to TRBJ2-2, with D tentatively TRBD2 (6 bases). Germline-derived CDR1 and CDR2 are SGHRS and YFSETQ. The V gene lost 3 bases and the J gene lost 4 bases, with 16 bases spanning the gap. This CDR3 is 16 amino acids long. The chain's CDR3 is CASSSFMGGVTGELFF. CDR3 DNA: TGCGCCAGCAGCTCCTTTATGGGGGGAGTCACCGGGGAGCTGTTTTTT.

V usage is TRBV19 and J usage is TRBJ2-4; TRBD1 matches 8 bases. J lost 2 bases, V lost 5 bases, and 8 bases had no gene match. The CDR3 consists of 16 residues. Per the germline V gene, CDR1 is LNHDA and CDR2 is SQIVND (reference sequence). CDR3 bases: TGTGCCAGTAGTCCCGGCACAGGGGGATCCAAAAACATTCAGTACTTC. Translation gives CASSPGTGGSKNIQYF.

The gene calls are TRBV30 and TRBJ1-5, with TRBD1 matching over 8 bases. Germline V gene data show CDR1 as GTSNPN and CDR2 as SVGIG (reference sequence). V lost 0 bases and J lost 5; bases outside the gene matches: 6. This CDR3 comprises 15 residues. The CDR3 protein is CAWSVRDRYDQPQHF. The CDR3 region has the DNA TGTGCCTGGAGTGTAAGGGACAGGTACGATCAGCCCCAGCATTTT.

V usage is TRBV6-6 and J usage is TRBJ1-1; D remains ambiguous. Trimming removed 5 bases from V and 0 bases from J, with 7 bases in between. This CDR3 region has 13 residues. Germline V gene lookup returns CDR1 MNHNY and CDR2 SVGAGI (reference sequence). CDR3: CASSVQVNTEAFF. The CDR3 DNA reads TGTGCCAGCAGTGTTCAGGTGAACACTGAAGCTTTCTTT.

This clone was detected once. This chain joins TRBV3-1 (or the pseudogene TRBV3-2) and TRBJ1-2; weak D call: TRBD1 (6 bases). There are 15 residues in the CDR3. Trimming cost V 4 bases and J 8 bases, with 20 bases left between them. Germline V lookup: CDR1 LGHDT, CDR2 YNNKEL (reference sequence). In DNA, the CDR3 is TGTGCCAGCAGCCCAAGGGGGGGAATAACTATGGGCTACACCTTC. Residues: CASSPRGGITMGYTF.

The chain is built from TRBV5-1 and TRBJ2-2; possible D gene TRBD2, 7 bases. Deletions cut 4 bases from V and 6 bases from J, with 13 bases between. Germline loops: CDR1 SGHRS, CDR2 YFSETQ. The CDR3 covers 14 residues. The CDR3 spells CASSPVGGPGELFF. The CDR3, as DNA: TGCGCCAGCAGCCCCGTGGGGGGGCCCGGGGAGCTGTTTTTT.

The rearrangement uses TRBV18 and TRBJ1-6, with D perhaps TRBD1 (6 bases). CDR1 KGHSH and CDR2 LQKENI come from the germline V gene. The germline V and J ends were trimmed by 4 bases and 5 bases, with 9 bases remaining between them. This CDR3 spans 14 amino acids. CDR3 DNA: TGTGCCAGCTCACGGGACAAGGATAATTCACCCCTCCACTTT. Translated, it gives CASSRDKDNSPLHF.

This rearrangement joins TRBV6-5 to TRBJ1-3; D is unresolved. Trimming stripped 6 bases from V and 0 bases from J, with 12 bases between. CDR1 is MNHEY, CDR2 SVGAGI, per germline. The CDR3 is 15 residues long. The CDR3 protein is CASSLRWSSGNTIYF. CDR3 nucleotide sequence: TGTGCCAGCAGCCTCCGATGGAGCTCTGGAAACACCATATATTTT.

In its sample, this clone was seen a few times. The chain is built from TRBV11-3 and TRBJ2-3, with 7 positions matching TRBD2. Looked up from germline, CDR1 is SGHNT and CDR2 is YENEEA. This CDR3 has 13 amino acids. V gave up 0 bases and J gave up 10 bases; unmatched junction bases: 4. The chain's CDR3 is CASSLEPGRPQYF. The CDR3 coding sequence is TGTGCCAGCAGCTTAGAACCCGGGAGGCCGCAGTATTTT.

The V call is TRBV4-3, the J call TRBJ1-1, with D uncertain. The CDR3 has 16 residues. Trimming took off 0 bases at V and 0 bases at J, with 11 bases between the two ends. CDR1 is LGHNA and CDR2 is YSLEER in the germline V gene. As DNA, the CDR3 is TGCGCCAGCAGCCAAGAGAGTCTCGCGCTGAACACTGAAGCTTTCTTT. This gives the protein CASSQESLALNTEAFF.

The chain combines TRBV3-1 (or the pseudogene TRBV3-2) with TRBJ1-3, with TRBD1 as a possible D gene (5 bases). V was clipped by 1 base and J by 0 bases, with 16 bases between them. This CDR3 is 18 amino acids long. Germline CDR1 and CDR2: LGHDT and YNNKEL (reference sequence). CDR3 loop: CASSQGLGGRISGNTIYF. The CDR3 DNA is TGTGCCAGCAGCCAAGGTCTCGGGGGGAGGATCTCTGGAAACACCATATATTTT.

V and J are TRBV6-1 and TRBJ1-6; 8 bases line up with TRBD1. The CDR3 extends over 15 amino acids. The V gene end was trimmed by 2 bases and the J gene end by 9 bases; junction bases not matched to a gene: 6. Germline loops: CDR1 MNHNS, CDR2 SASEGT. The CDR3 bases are TGTGCCAGCAGTGAATCCGACAGGGGCAGTTCACCCCTCCACTTT. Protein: CASSESDRGSSPLHF.

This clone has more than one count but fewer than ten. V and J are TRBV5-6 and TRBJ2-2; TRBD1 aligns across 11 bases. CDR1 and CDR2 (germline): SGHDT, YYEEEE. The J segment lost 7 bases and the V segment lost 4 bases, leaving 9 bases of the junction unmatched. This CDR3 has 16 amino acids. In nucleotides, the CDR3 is TGTGCCAGCAGCCCGATCGGACAGGGGGCGCACGGGGAGCTGTTTTTT. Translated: CASSPIGQGAHGELFF.

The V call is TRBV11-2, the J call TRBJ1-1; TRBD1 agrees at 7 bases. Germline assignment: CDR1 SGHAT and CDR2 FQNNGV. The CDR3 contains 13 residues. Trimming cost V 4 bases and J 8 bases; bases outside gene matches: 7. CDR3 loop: CASSSSGGLEAFF. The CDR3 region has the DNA TGTGCCAGCAGCTCCTCAGGGGGGCTGGAAGCTTTCTTT. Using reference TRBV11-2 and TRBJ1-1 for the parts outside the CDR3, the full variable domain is EAGVAQSPRYKIIEKRQSVAFWCNPISGHATLYWYQQILGQGPKLLIQFQNNGVVDDSQLPKDRFSAERLKGVDSTLKIQPAKLEDSAVYLCASSSSGGLEAFFGQGTRLTVV.

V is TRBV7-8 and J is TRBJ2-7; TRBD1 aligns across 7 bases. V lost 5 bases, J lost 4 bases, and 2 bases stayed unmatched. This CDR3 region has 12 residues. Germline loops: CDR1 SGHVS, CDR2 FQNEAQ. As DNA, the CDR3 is TGTGCCAGCAGCCCGGACAGGTACGAGCAGTACTTC. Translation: CASSPDRYEQYF.

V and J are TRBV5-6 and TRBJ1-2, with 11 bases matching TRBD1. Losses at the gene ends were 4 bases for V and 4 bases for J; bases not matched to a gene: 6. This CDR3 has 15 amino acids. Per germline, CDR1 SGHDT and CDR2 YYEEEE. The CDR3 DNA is TGTGCCAGCAGCGCCCGGGACAGGGGGACCTATGGCTACACCTTC. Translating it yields CASSARDRGTYGYTF.

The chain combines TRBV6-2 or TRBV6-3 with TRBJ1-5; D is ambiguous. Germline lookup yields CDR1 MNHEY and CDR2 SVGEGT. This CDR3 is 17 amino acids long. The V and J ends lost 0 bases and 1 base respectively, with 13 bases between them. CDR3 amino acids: CASSYSLGRRSNQPQHF. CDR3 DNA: TGTGCCAGCAGTTACTCGCTAGGGAGGAGAAGCAATCAGCCCCAGCATTTT.

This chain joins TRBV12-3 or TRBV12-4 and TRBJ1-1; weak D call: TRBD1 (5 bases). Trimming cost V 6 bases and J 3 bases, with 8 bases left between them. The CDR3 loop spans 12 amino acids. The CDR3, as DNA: TGTGCCAGCAGACCGACAGACACTGAAGCTTTCTTT. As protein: CASRPTDTEAFF.